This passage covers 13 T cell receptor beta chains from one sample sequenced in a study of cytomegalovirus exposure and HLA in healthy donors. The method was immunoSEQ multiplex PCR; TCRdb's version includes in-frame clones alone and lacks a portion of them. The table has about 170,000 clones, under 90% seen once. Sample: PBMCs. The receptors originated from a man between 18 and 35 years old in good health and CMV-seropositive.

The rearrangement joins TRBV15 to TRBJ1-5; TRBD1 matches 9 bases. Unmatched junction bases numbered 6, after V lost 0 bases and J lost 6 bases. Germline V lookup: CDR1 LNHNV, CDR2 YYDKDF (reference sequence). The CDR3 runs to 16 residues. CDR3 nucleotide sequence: TGTGCCACCAGCAGAGATGGGACAGGGAAAGGTCAGCCCCAGCATTTT. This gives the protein CATSRDGTGKGQPQHF.

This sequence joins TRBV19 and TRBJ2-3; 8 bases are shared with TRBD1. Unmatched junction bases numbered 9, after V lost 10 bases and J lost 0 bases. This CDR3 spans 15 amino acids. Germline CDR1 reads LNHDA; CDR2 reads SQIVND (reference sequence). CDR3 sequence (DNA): TGTGCCACCAGGGGGCCCAATCATAGCACAGATACGCAGTATTTT. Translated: CATRGPNHSTDTQYF.

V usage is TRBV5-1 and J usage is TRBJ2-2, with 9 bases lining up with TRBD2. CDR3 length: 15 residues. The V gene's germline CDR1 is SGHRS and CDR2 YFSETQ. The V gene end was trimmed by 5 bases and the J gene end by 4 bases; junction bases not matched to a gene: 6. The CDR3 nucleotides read TGCGCCAGCAGGATAGCGGGAGATATCACCGGGGAGCTGTTTTTT. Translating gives CASRIAGDITGELFF.

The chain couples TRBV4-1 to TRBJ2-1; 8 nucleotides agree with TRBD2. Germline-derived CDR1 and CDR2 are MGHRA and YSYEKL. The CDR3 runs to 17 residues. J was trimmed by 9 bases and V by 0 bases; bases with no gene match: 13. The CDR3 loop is CASSQDAAGGSQGEQFF. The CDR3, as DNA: TGCGCCAGCAGCCAAGATGCGGCGGGAGGATCCCAGGGTGAGCAGTTCTTC.

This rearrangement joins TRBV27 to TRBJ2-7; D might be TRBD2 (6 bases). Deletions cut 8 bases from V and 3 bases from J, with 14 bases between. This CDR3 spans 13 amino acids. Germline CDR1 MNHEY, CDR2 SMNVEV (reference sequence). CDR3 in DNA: TGTGCCAGCGGCCGGGACTCGAACTACGAGCAGTACTTC. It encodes CASGRDSNYEQYF.

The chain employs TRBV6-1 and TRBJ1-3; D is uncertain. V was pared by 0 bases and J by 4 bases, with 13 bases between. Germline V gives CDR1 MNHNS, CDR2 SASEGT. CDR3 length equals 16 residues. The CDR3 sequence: CASSEARGRRGNTIYF. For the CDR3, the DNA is TGTGCCAGCAGTGAAGCCCGGGGTAGGAGGGGAAACACCATATATTTT.

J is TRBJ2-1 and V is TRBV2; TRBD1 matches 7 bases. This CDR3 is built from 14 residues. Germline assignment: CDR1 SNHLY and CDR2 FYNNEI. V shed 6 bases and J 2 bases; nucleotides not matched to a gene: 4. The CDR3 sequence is CASRNRGPYNEQFF. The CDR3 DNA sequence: TGTGCCAGCAGAAACAGGGGCCCCTACAATGAGCAGTTCTTC.

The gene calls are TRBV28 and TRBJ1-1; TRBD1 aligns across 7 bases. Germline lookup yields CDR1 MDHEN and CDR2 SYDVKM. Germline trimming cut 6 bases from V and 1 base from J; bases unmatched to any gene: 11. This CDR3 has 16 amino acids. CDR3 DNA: TGTGCCAGCAGGTCGCCTCCAGGGGGACGGAACACTGAAGCTTTCTTT. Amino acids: CASRSPPGGRNTEAFF.

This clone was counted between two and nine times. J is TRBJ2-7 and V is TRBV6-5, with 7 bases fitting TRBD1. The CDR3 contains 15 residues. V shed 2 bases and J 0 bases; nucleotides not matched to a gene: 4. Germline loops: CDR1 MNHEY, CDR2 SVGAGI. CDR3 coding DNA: TGTGCCAGCAGTTACATGACAGGGAGCTCCTACGAGCAGTACTTC. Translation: CASSYMTGSSYEQYF.

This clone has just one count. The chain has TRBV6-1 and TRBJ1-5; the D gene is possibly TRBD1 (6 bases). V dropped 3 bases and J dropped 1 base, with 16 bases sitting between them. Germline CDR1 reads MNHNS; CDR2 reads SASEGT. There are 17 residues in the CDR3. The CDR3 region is CASSEWDTLESNQPQHF. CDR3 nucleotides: TGTGCCAGCAGTGAGTGGGACACCCTTGAGAGCAATCAGCCCCAGCATTTT.

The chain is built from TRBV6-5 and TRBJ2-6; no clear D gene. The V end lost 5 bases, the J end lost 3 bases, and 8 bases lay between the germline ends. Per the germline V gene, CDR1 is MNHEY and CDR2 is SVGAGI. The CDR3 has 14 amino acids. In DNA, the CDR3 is TGTGCCAGCAGTCCCGGGTATGGGGCCAACGTCCTGACTTTC. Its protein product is CASSPGYGANVLTF.

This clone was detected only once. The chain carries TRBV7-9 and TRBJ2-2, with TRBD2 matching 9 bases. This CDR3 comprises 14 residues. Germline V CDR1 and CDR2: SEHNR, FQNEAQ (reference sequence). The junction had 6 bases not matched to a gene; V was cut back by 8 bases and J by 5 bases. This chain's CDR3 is CASRLSGSTGELFF. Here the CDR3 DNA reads TGTGCCAGCCGACTTAGCGGGAGTACCGGGGAGCTGTTTTTT. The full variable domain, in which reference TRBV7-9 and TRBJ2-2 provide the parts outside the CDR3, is DTGVSQNPRHKITKRGQNVTFRCDPISEHNRLYWYRQTLGQGPEFLTYFQNEAQLEKSRLLSDRFSAERPKGSFSTLEIQRTEQGDSAMYLCASRLSGSTGELFFGEGSRLTVL.

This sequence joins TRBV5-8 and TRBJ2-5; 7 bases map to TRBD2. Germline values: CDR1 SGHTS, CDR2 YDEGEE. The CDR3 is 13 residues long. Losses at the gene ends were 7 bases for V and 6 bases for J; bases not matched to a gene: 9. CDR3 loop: CASERDFVKTQYF. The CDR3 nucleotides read TGTGCCAGCGAGCGGGATTTCGTGAAGACCCAGTACTTC.